The 3 T cell receptor beta chains listed next were all sequenced from one sample in a study of blood T cell repertoires in COVID-19. Produced via immunoSEQ multiplex PCR; TCRdb's table is partial and in-frame only. The sample shows 95,000 to 150,000 clones, approximately 74% of them seen only once. Sequencing was performed on peripheral blood. The receptors here all came from a man between 60 and 75 years old with acute or convalescent COVID-19.

The sample holds one count of this clone. The chain is built from TRBV28 and TRBJ2-5; tentative D call: TRBD2 (5 bases). The CDR3 totals 14 residues. Trimming left V 4 bases short and J 5 bases short, with 14 bases between. From germline, CDR1 is MDHEN and CDR2 SYDVKM. In DNA, the CDR3 is TGTGCCAGCAGTTCGACCATCGGGGAGGAGACCCAGTACTTC. This codes for CASSSTIGEETQYF.

The sample holds a few counts of this clone. The V gene is TRBV27, the J gene TRBJ2-1; 8 bases match TRBD1. CDR3 size: 15 residues. Unmatched junction bases numbered 6, after V lost 3 bases and J lost 5 bases. Germline CDR1 and CDR2: MNHEY and SMNVEV (reference sequence). Here the CDR3 reads CASSFDRGANNEQFF. As DNA, the CDR3 is TGTGCCAGCAGTTTCGACAGGGGTGCAAACAATGAGCAGTTCTTC.

The chain carries TRBV7-2 and TRBJ2-2, with TRBD2 matching over 8 bases. Unmatched junction bases numbered 2, after V lost 3 bases and J lost 2 bases. The germline CDR1 and CDR2 sequences are SGHTA and FQGNSA. This CDR3 spans 15 amino acids. The CDR3 bases are TGTGCCAGCAGCTTGAGCGGGGGAAACACCGGGGAGCTGTTTTTT. Protein product: CASSLSGGNTGELFF.